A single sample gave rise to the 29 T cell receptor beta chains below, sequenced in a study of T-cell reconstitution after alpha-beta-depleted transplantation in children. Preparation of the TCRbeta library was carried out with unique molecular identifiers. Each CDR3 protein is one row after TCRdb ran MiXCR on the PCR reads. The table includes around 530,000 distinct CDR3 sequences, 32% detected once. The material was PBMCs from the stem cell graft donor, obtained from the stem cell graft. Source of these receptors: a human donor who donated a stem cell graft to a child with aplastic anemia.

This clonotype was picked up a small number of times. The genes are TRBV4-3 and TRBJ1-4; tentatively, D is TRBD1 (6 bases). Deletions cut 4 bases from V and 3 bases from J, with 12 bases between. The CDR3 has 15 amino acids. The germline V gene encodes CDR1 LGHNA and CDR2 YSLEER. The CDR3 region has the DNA TGCGCCAGCAGCCGACTCAACAGGGCTAATGAAAAACTGTTTTTT. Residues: CASSRLNRANEKLFF.

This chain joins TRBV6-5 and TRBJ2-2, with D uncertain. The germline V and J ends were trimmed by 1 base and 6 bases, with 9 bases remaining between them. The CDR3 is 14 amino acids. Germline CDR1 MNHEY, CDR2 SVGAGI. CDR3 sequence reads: CASSYFGKAGELFF. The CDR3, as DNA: TGTGCCAGCAGTTACTTTGGGAAGGCCGGGGAGCTGTTTTTT.

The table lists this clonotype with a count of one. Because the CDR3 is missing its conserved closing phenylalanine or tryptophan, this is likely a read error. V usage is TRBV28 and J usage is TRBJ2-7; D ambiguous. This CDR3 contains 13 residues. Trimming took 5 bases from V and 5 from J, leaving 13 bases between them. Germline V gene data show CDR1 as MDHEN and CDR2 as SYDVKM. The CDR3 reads CASSQVRPDEQYL. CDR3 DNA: TGTGCCAGCAGTCAAGTAAGGCCGGACGAGCAGTACTTA.

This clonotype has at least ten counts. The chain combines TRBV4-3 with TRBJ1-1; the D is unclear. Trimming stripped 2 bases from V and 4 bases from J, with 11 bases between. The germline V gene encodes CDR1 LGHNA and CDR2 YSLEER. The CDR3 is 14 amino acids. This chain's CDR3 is CASSQHSPGTEAFF. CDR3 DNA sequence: TGCGCCAGCAGCCAACACAGTCCTGGCACTGAAGCTTTCTTT.

The CDR3 protein is CATERETDDGEQFF. CDR3 DNA sequence: TGTGCCACCGAGCGGGAGACCGATGATGGTGAGCAGTTCTTC. The rearrangement uses TRBV24-1 and TRBJ2-1, with 8 positions matching TRBD2. Germline CDR1 is KGHDR and CDR2 is SFDVKD. This CDR3 contains 14 residues. The V gene end was trimmed by 9 bases and the J gene end by 9 bases; junction bases not matched to a gene: 12.

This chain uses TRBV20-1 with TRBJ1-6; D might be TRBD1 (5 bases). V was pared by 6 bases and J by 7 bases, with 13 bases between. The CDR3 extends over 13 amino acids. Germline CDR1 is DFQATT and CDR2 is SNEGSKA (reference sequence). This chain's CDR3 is CSARTEGNSPLHF. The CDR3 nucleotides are TGCAGTGCAAGGACGGAGGGGAATTCACCCCTCCACTTT.

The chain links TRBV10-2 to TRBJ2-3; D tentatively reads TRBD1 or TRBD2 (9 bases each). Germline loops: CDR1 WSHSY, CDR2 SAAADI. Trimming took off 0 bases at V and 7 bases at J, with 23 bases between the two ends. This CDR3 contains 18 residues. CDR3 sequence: CASSESRGGQGPPYTQYF. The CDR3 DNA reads TGCGCCAGCAGTGAGTCGCGGGGGGGACAGGGACCCCCATATACGCAGTATTTT.

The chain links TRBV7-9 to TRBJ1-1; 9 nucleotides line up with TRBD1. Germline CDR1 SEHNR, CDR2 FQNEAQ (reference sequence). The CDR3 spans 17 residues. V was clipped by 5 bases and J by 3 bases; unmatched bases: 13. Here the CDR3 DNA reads TGTGCCAGCAGCCTCTGGACAGGGGTAATGGGGGACACTGAAGCTTTCTTT. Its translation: CASSLWTGVMGDTEAFF.

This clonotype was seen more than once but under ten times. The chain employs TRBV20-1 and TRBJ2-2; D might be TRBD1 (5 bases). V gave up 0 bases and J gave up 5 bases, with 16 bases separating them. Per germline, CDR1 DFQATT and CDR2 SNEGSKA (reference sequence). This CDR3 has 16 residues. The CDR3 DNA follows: TGCAGTGCTAGAGATGTGGGGCAGGGTGAGACCGGGGAGCTGTTTTTT. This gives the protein CSARDVGQGETGELFF.

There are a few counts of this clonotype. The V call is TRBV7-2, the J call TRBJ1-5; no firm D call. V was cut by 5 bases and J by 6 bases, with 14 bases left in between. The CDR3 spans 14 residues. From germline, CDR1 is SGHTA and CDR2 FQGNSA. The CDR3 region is CASSQGGLGQPQHF. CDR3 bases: TGTGCCAGCAGCCAAGGAGGGCTGGGTCAGCCCCAGCATTTT. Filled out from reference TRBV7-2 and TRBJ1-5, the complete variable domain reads GAGVSQSPSNKVTEKGKDVELRCDPISGHTALYWYRQSLGQGLEFLIYFQGNSAPDKSGLPSDRFSAERTGGSVSTLTIQRTQQEDSAVYLCASSQGGLGQPQHFGDGTRLSIL.

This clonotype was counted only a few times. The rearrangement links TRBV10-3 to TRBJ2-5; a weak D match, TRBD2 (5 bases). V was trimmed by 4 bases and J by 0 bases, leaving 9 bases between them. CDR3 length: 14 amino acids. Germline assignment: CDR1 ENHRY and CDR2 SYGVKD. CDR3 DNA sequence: TGTGCCATCAGTGCGCAAGCGGACCAAGAGACCCAGTACTTC. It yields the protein CAISAQADQETQYF.

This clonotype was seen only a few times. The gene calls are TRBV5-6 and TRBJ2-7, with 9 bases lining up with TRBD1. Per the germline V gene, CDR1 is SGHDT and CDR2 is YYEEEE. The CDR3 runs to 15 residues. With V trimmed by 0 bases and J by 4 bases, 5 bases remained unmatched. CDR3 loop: CASSLAGTGKYEQYV. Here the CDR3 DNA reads TGTGCCAGCAGCTTGGCCGGGACAGGGAAGTACGAGCAGTACGTC.

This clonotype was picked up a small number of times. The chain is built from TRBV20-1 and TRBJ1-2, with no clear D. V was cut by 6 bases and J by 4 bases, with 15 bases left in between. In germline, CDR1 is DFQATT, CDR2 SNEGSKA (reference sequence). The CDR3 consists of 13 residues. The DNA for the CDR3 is TGCAGTGCATCACAAGGGCCCTTCTATGGCTACACCTTC. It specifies CSASQGPFYGYTF.

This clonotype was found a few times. This CDR3 is CASSLEGWTSGNNEQFF. The DNA for the CDR3 is TGCGCCAGCAGCTTAGAGGGGTGGACTAGCGGCAACAATGAGCAGTTCTTC. The V call is TRBV5-1, the J call TRBJ2-1; 10 bases match TRBD2. The CDR3 has 17 amino acids. Germline trimming cut 2 bases from V and 5 bases from J; bases unmatched to any gene: 10. Germline V gene sequence: CDR1 SGHRS, CDR2 YFSETQ.

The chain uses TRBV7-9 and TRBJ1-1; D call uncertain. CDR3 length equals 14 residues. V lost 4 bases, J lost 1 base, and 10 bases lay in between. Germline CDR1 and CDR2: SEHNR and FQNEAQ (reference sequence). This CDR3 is CASSSTTENTEAFF. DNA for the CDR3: TGTGCCAGCAGCTCAACCACGGAGAACACTGAAGCTTTCTTT.

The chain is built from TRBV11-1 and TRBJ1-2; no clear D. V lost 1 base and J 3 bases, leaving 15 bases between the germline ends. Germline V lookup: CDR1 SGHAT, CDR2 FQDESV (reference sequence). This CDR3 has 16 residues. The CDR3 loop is CASSLGGKGRDYGYTF. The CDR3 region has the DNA TGTGCCAGCAGCTTAGGAGGAAAGGGTCGCGACTATGGCTACACCTTC.

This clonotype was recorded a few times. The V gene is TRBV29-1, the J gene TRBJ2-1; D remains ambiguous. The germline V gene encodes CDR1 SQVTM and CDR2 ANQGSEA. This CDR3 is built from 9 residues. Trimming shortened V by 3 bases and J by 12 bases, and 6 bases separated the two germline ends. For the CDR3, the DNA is TGCAGCGTTGATGGCGGGCAGTTCTTC. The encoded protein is CSVDGGQFF.

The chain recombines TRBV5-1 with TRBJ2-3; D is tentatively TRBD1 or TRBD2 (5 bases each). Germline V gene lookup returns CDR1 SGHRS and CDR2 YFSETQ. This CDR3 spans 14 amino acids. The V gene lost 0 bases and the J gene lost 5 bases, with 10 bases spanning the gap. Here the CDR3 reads CASSLEWGLDTQYF. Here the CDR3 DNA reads TGCGCCAGCAGCTTGGAATGGGGGTTAGATACGCAGTATTTT.

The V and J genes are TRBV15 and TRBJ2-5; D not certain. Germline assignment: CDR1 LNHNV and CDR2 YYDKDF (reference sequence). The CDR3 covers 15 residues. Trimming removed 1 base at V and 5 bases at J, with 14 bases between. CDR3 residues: CATSRGPTARETQYF. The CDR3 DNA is TGTGCCACCAGCAGAGGCCCAACAGCGAGGGAGACCCAGTACTTC.

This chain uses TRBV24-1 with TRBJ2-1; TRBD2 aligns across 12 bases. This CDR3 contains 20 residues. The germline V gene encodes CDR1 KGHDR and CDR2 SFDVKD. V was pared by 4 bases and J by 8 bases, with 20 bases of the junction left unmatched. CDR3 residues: CATSDPPGLAGGPMYDEQFF. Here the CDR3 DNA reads TGTGCCACCAGTGACCCACCGGGACTAGCGGGCGGCCCGATGTACGATGAGCAGTTCTTC.

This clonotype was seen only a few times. CDR3 in DNA: TGTGCCAGCTCACCGGGTAGGTATGAGCCCTACAATGAGCAGTTCTTC. Amino acids: CASSPGRYEPYNEQFF. V gene TRBV18 combines with J gene TRBJ2-1; unclear D gene. The V gene's germline CDR1 is KGHSH and CDR2 LQKENI. The V end was cut by 3 bases, the J end by 2 bases, with 14 bases between. The CDR3 contains 16 residues.

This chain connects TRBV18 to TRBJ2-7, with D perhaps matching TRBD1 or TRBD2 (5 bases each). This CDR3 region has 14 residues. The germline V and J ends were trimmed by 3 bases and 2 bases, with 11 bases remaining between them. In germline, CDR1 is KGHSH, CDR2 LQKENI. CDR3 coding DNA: TGTGCCAGCTCACCTTCGTGGGGGACCTACGAGCAGTACTTC. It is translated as CASSPSWGTYEQYF.

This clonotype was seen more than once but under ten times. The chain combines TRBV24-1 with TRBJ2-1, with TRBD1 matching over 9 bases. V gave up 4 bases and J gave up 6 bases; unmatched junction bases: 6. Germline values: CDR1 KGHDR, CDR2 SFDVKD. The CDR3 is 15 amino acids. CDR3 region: CATSDQGQGLNEQFF. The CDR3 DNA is TGTGCCACCAGTGACCAGGGACAGGGCCTCAATGAGCAGTTCTTC.

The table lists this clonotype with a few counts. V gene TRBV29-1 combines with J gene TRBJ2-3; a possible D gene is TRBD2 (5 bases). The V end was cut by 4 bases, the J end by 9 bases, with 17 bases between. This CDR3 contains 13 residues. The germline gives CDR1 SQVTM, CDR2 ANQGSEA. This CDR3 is CSVVGDPTGTQYF. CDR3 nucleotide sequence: TGCAGCGTTGTAGGCGACCCCACGGGGACGCAGTATTTT.

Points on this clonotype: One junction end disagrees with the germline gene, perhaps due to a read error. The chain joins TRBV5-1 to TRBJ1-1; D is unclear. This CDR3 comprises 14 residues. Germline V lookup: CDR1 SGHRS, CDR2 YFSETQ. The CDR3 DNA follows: TGCACCAGCAGCTCCGCCACTCCCAACACTGAAGCTTTCTTT. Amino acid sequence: CTSSSATPNTEAFF.

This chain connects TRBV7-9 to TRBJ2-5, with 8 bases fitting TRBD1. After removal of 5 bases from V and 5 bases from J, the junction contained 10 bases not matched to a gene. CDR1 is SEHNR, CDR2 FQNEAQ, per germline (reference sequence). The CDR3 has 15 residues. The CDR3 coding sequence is TGTGCCAGCAGCACGACAGGGGAACTCCGGGAGACCCAGTACTTC. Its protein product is CASSTTGELRETQYF.

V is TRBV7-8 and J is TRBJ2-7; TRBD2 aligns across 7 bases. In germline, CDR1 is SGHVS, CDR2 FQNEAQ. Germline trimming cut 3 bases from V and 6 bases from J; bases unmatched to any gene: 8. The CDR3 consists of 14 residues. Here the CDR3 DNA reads TGTGCCAGCAGCTTGCACTTGGGGGGGATCGAGCAGTACTTC. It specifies CASSLHLGGIEQYF. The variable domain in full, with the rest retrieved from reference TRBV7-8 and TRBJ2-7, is GAGVSQSPRYKVAKRGQDVALRCDPISGHVSLFWYQQALGQGPEFLTYFQNEAQLDKSGLPSDRFFAERPEGSVSTLKIQRTQQEDSAVYLCASSLHLGGIEQYFGPGTRLTVT.

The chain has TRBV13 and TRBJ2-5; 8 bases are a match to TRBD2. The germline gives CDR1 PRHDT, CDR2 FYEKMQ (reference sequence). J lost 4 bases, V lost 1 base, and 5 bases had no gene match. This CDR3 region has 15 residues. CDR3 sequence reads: CASSLVPGGRETQYF. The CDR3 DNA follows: TGTGCCAGCAGCTTAGTCCCGGGAGGGCGAGAGACCCAGTACTTC.

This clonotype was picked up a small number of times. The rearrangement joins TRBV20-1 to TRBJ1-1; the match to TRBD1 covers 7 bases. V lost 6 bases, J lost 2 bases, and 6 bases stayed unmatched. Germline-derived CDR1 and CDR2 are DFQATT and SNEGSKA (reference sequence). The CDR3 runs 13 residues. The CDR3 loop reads CSAPTGTNTEAFF. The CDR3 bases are TGCAGTGCCCCGACAGGGACCAACACTGAAGCTTTCTTT.